A selection of T cell receptor beta chains follows, all from one sample in a study of T cell responses to AZD1222 COVID-19 vaccine. The method was immunoSEQ multiplex PCR; TCRdb's version includes in-frame clones alone and lacks a portion of them. The table shows 120,000 to 150,000 clones, with 93% occurring only once. The sample here was peripheral blood, taken on day 0 of AZD1222 vaccination. These receptor sequences come from an adult in good health. Both conserved end residues are part of each CDR3. D genes are given only for firm matches. The listing skips clone size in some rows; elsewhere it reads once, few, many or a size class.

14,NA,NA,TRBV7-8,TRBJ1-2,TGTGCCAGCAGCTTAGTAGGGCAGATCTATGGCTACACCTTC,CASSLVGQIYGYTF
15,TRBD2,NA,TRBV7-9,TRBJ2-5,TGTGCCAGCAGCTTAGTACTAGCGGGAGAGGAGACCCAGTACTTC,CASSLVLAGEETQYF
14,NA,NA,TRBV11-2,TRBJ1-5,TGTGCCAGCAGCTCTCGACAGGGCAATCAGCCCCAGCATTTT,CASSSRQGNQPQHF
12,NA,once,TRBV18,TRBJ1-2,TGTGCCAGCTCACCGGCAGACTATGGCTACACCTTC,CASSPADYGYTF
15,TRBD1,NA,TRBV6-5,TRBJ1-3,TGTGCCAGCAGCCCGAGGGGGACAGGGCGAAACACCATATATTTT,CASSPRGTGRNTIYF
16,NA,once,TRBV7-8,TRBJ1-3,TGTGCCAGCAGCCCTTACAGGGTAAACTCTGGAAACACCATATATTTT,CASSPYRVNSGNTIYF
12,NA,few,TRBV10-2,TRBJ1-1,TGCGCCAGCAGGGGGGAGTCCACTGAAGCTTTCTTT,CASRGESTEAFF
16,NA,NA,TRBV7-9,TRBJ2-1,TGTGCCAGCAGCTTCCCCTTGAAGCGGAGTAACAATGAGCAGTTCTTC,CASSFPLKRSNNEQFF
14,NA,NA,TRBV23-1,TRBJ1-4,TGCGCCAGCAGGGCTCTCAGCTGGAATGAAAAACTGTTTTTT,CASRALSWNEKLFF
16,NA,NA,TRBV19,TRBJ1-5,TGTGCCAGTAGTATTTCTGGGCCCCTGGCGGGTCAGCCCCAGCATTTT,CASSISGPLAGQPQHF
15,NA,NA,TRBV7-2,TRBJ1-4,TGTGCCAGCAGCTTAGCCGGGTCCCGCAATGAAAAACTGTTTTTT,CASSLAGSRNEKLFF
13,NA,once,TRBV5-5,TRBJ2-3,TGTGCCAGCAGCATCGGGGGCGCAGATACGCAGTATTTT,CASSIGGADTQYF
15,TRBD2,NA,TRBV11-1,TRBJ2-1,TGTGCCAGCAGCGAAGGTCCTAGCGGTTACAATGAGCAGTTCTTC,CASSEGPSGYNEQFF
15,TRBD1,NA,TRBV11-2,TRBJ1-4,TGTGCCAGCAGCAACGCCGGACAGGGTTCGGAAAAACTGTTTTTT,CASSNAGQGSEKLFF
17,NA,NA,TRBV14,TRBJ1-3,TGTGCCAGCAGCCAACGGGCCTCCCCAAGCTCTGGAAACACCATATATTTT,CASSQRASPSSGNTIYF
14,NA,NA,TRBV7-9,TRBJ1-1,TGTGCCAGCAGCCCCAGGGCGCAGAACACTGAAGCTTTCTTT,CASSPRAQNTEAFF
11,TRBD1,NA,TRBV29-1,TRBJ2-7,TGCAGCGGGACAGGGACCTACGAGCAGTACTTC,CSGTGTYEQYF
14,NA,NA,TRBV25-1,TRBJ2-1,TGTGCCAGCAGTGAATTTGGGAAGGGGAATGAGCAGTTCTTC,CASSEFGKGNEQFF
12,NA,NA,TRBV2,TRBJ2-5,TGTGCCAGCAGGATCGCTCCCGAGACCCAGTACTTC,CASRIAPETQYF
17,TRBD2,NA,TRBV27,TRBJ2-5,TGTGCCAGCAGCTGGGGGAAGGGACTAGCGGGAGGAGAGACCCAGTACTTC,CASSWGKGLAGGETQYF
18,TRBD2,NA,TRBV7-2,TRBJ2-7,TGTGCCAGCAGCTTAGCCCCGAGAGGCGGGAGGGCCACCTACGAGCAGTACTTC,CASSLAPRGGRATYEQYF
12,TRBD1,NA,TRBV2,TRBJ1-1,TGTGCCAGTAGGGGACAGGCCCAGGGGGCTTTCTTT,CASRGQAQGAFF
13,NA,NA,TRBV7-6,TRBJ2-7,TGTGCCAGCAGTTTTGGGCAGGGAAGCGAGCAGTACTTC,CASSFGQGSEQYF
13,TRBD1,NA,TRBV6-5,TRBJ1-2,TGTGCCAGCAGTCGTGGACAGGGTTATGGCTACACCTTC,CASSRGQGYGYTF
14,NA,NA,TRBV19,TRBJ1-4,TGTGCCAGTGGAAAATTGATAAGGAATGAAAAACTGTTTTTT,CASGKLIRNEKLFF
14,NA,once,TRBV14,TRBJ2-3,TGTGCCAGCAGCCAAGTTACATTCACAGATACGCAGTATTTT,CASSQVTFTDTQYF
11,NA,NA,TRBV4-2,TRBJ1-1,TGTGCCAGCAGCTTAGGAACTGAAGCTTTCTTT,CASSLGTEAFF
15,TRBD2,NA,TRBV19,TRBJ2-2,TGTGCCAGTAGTATAGAAGCGGGAGTAACCGGGGAGCTGTTTTTT,CASSIEAGVTGELFF
15,NA,NA,TRBV19,TRBJ1-5,TGTGCCAGTAGTATTTCCGCCAGTCGCAATCAGCCCCAGCATTTT,CASSISASRNQPQHF
15,NA,NA,TRBV2,TRBJ1-5,TGTGCCAGCAGTGATCGCGGGTTGAGCAATCAGCCCCAGCATTTT,CASSDRGLSNQPQHF
16,NA,NA,TRBV29-1,TRBJ1-1,TGCAGCGTTGAAGATCCCCTGGGGGGGTTGAGCAACAGAGCTTTCTTT,CSVEDPLGGLSNRAFF
14,TRBD2,NA,TRBV7-3,TRBJ2-3,TGTGCCAGCAGCCTGGGACTAGCGACAGATACGCAGTATTTT,CASSLGLATDTQYF
13,NA,NA,TRBV12-3/TRBV12-4,TRBJ1-1,TGTGCCAGCAGTTTAGCAGGGGGTGGGGAAGCTTTCTTT,CASSLAGGGEAFF
12,NA,few,TRBV12-3/TRBV12-4,TRBJ2-7,TGTGCCAGCGCCTCACGCGGTAACGAGCAGTACTTC,CASASRGNEQYF
14,NA,NA,TRBV5-1,TRBJ1-1,TGCGCCAGCAGCTTGGCCCCGGGGGACACTGAAGCTTTCTTT,CASSLAPGDTEAFF
12,NA,NA,TRBV11-3,TRBJ2-1,TGTGCCAGCAGCATACAGGACAATGAGCAGTTCTTC,CASSIQDNEQFF
15,NA,NA,TRBV5-1,TRBJ2-7,TGCGCCAGCAGCTTGGGAGGGCACAGCCCCTACGAGCAGTACTTC,CASSLGGHSPYEQYF
14,NA,NA,TRBV24-1,TRBJ2-1,TGTGCCACCAGTGGCCGGGACTCATCCAATGAGCAGTTCTTC,CATSGRDSSNEQFF
14,NA,once,TRBV5-1,TRBJ1-4,TGCGCCAGCAGCTTGGGGACGGCGAATGAAAAACTGTTTTTT,CASSLGTANEKLFF
14,NA,NA,TRBV5-4,TRBJ2-2,TGTGCCAGCAGCTTCCAGGGGTCGGACGGGGAGCTGTTTTTT,CASSFQGSDGELFF
16,TRBD2,NA,TRBV7-3,TRBJ2-2,TGTGCCAGCAGCACCCCCGGGACTAGCGGTGCCGGGGAGCTGTTTTTT,CASSTPGTSGAGELFF
17,TRBD2,NA,TRBV5-1,TRBJ2-2,TGCGCCAGCAGCCCAGACGAAGCGGGAGTGGGCACCGGGGAGCTGTTTTTT,CASSPDEAGVGTGELFF
15,TRBD1,NA,TRBV15,TRBJ1-2,TGTGCCACCAGCAGAGGAGGGACAGACCCCTATGGCTACACCTTC,CATSRGGTDPYGYTF
15,TRBD1,once,TRBV5-8,TRBJ1-2,TGTGCCAGCAGCACACCCCGGGACAGGGATGGTGGCTACACCTTC,CASSTPRDRDGGYTF
11,NA,NA,TRBV29-1,TRBJ1-2,TGCAGCGTTGAGATCGATGGCGGCTACACCTTC,CSVEIDGGYTF
18,NA,NA,TRBV7-9,TRBJ1-3,TGTGCCAGCAGCCGCTTAAGTAGTGGACCCAACTCTGGAAACACCATATATTTT,CASSRLSSGPNSGNTIYF
11,NA,NA,TRBV12-3/TRBV12-4,TRBJ1-1,TGTGCCAGCAGTTTAAGGCGGGAAGCTTTCTTT,CASSLRREAFF
14,NA,NA,TRBV11-2,TRBJ2-4,TGTGCCAGCAGCTTAGCCGGAGTCGGGGGCATTCAGTACTTC,CASSLAGVGGIQYF
13,NA,NA,TRBV10-3,TRBJ1-3,TGTGCCATCAGTGAGTCGGGGGGAAACACCATATATTTT,CAISESGGNTIYF
16,NA,NA,TRBV19,TRBJ1-1,TGTGCCAGTAGTATAAGGGAGGGAGGACGTACTCCGGAAGCTTTCTTT,CASSIREGGRTPEAFF
13,NA,once,TRBV7-2,TRBJ1-1,TGTGCCAGCGCAAGCGACAGGAACACTGAAGCTTTCTTT,CASASDRNTEAFF
15,NA,once,TRBV4-1,TRBJ1-3,TGCGCCAGCAGCCAAGGCTCGGCAGGGGCAAACACCATATATTTT,CASSQGSAGANTIYF
12,NA,NA,TRBV12-5,TRBJ1-1,TGTGCTAGCCGGGGAGTGAACACTGAAGCTTTCTTT,CASRGVNTEAFF